This TCR beta chain was sequenced during a study of blood T cell repertoires in COVID-19. Study-level information: Sites across the United States, Italy and Spain contributed samples from acute and convalescent COVID-19. T cells, B-cell-depleted T cells, or PBMCs provided the cDNA or gDNA that served as material.

Germline CDR1 WSHSY, CDR2 SAAADI. V lost 9 bases and J 1 base, leaving 18 bases between the germline ends. The CDR3 contains 15 residues. In the original workflow: Nucleated cell number was recorded as an estimate derived from reference gene primer amplification. Using immunoSEQ multiplex PCR, the repertoire was profiled, and TCRdb retains in-frame clones only, with some absent. That table gives V, J and clone size, and the DNA gave D and trimming. This repertoire shows more than 85,000 clones, about 86% found once; its top ten account for about 4.3%. Sequenced sample: peripheral blood. The V gene is TRBV10-2, the J gene TRBJ2-5; D is perhaps TRBD2 (6 bases). This sequence originates from a man between 60 and 70 years old with acute or convalescent COVID-19. CDR3 residues: CASGGTRNFQETQYF. CDR3 nucleotide sequence: TGCGCCAGTGGGGGGACTCGCAATTTCCAAGAGACCCAGTACTTC.